This TCR beta chain was retrieved from a study of PD-1 and CTLA-4 blockade in melanoma. The germline V gene has CDR1 LNHDA and CDR2 SQIVND (reference sequence). CDR3 length equals 16 residues. V lost 1 base, J lost 0 bases, and 4 bases stayed unmatched. TCRdb keeps only in-frame clones here, not all; method: immunoSEQ multiplex PCR. The top ten clones hold about a third of a sample with some 11,000 clones, 82% of them seen once. V and J are TRBV19 and TRBJ2-3, with 7 nucleotides matching TRBD2. The specimen was CD8+ T cells from peripheral blood, collected from a patient given anti-PD-1 treatment. The sequence derives from a human donor with melanoma. CDR3 region: CASSIAGGFSTDTQYF. The DNA of the CDR3 is TGTGCCAGTAGTATAGCGGGGGGATTTAGCACAGATACGCAGTATTTT.